Sequencing of this T cell receptor (beta chain) was carried out in a study of control samples from healthy donors and cancer patients. The trim removed 4 bases at V and 8 bases at J, leaving 6 bases unmatched. The CDR3 sequence is 15 residues long. Germline V gene sequence: CDR1 MGHRA, CDR2 YSYEKL. TCRdb's copy holds only in-frame clones and misses some; the assay was immunoSEQ multiplex PCR. The sample lists 100,000 to 150,000 clones; approximately 87% were seen once. The chain couples TRBV4-1 to TRBJ1-4; 11 bases are a match to TRBD1. This TCR was sampled from a man aged 25 to 40 in good health. The sequencing sample was made of blood. CDR3 sequence (DNA): TGCGCCAGCAGCCCGGCAGGGACAGGGGGGGAAAAACTGTTTTTT. Its protein is CASSPAGTGGEKLFF.